This entry features one T cell receptor beta chain sequence. There is no known antigen for this receptor. One junction end does not reproduce the germline sequence, and a read error may be involved. From the cysteine through the phenylalanine, the CDR3 covers 19 amino acids. Only the CDR3 part of the read is kept: 57 bases, read in frame from the first base. CDR1 and CDR2 are read off the germline V gene (reference sequence) as SSHAT and FNYEAQ. Each collaborating institution followed its own protocols to collect whole blood in K2EDTA tubes. For TCRbeta analysis, collaborator samples were shipped as frozen whole blood, as isolated PBMCs, or as DNA extracted from either sample type. TCRbeta CDR3 regions were amplified from genomic DNA using the immunoSEQ Assay, a bias-controlled multiplex PCR. Regarding the original processing steps: Nucleated cell counts per sample were estimated from amplification of reference gene primers within the assay. To quantify the absolute abundance of each unique TCRbeta CDR3 rearrangement, sequence reads were collapsed and filtered. For each sample, productive Simpson clonality was calculated as the square root of Simpson's diversity index over productive rearrangements. What TCRdb holds here is the immuneACCESS table cut down to in-frame rearrangements. Part of the clones is not present; checked against another copy, under half of the missing clones reflect an unresolved V gene, and the others are unexplained. V and J calls and clone size are copied from that table; D and trimming were computed from the DNA. The sample table holds around 50,000 clones, of which roughly 90% were seen once. About 2% of the sample rests with the top ten.

This sample is drawn from a study of blood T cell repertoires in COVID-19 (dated by TCRdb to about 2020). Regarding the complete study: The collaborator samples originated in the United States, Italy and Spain and spanned the acute and convalescent phases of COVID-19. Deeply sampled blood TCRbeta repertoires from subjects exposed to, actively infected with, or recovered from COVID-19 were included in the dataset. The repertoires were released in a freely available public database meant as a resource for research on the immune response to SARS-CoV-2. The prospective study material was composed of cDNA or gDNA derived from T cells, B-cell-depleted T cells, or PBMCs. Nearly every sample came with metadata listing a de-identified subject ID, COVID-19 status, age in years and sex. Samples were obtained from the ongoing ImmuneRACE study (first 160 participants) and from approximately 1,200 subjects provided by 6 global collaborators. Where available, HLA class I and class II types were taken from metadata supplied by the sample provider and were not determined by assay-based typing.

Broad study findings and their caveats: The quantity of clinical and demographic metadata differed by source and by participant and was supplied without curation.

The source material was peripheral blood. This TCR derives from a human donor in a cohort sampled during active COVID-19. Recombination linked TRBV7-7 to TRBJ2-1; a weak D assignment points to TRBD2 (7 bases agree). The bases are TGTGCTAGCAGCTTAACCCCCCCACTGGGGGTTGGAGGGGGGGATGAGCAGTTCTTC. It is translated as CASSLTPPLGVGGGDEQFF.